A single sample gave rise to the 5 T cell receptor beta chains below, sequenced in a study of cytomegalovirus exposure and HLA in healthy donors. PCR amplification relied on 60 Vbeta primers (plus 13 Jbeta primers). Only in-frame clones appear in the TCRdb table, and some are missing; sequencing was by immunoSEQ multiplex PCR. The sample lists tens of thousands of clones; under 80% were seen once. The sample consisted of PBMCs. These receptors all come from a woman in her thirties in good health and CMV-seronegative.

This clone has just a few counts. Here the CDR3 DNA reads TGTGCCAGCAGCCAAGAGGGCGACAGTAAGAGGCATGGCTACACCTTC. Translation gives CASSQEGDSKRHGYTF. The chain joins TRBV4-2 to TRBJ1-2, with D possibly matching TRBD1 (5 bases). Germline assignment: CDR1 LGHNA and CDR2 YNFKEQ. The CDR3 spans 16 residues. V dropped 0 bases and J dropped 6 bases, with 17 bases sitting between them.

J is TRBJ2-5 and V is TRBV6-5; 8 bases map to TRBD1. Trimming took 5 bases from V and 4 from J; bases not matched to a gene: 6. This CDR3 spans 14 amino acids. Germline V CDR1 and CDR2: MNHEY, SVGAGI. The CDR3 coding sequence is TGTGCCAGCAGTCCCCAGGGGGCATTAGAGACCCAGTACTTC. Translated, it gives CASSPQGALETQYF.

The chain couples TRBV5-1 to TRBJ2-7, with 11 bases fitting TRBD2. Germline assignment: CDR1 SGHRS and CDR2 YFSETQ. V lost 4 bases and J lost 6; bases outside the gene matches: 9. The CDR3 is made up of 15 amino acids. Here the CDR3 reads CASSATSGGPLEQYF. CDR3 DNA sequence: TGCGCCAGCAGCGCCACTAGCGGGGGCCCCCTCGAGCAGTACTTC.

V gene TRBV5-5 combines with J gene TRBJ2-7, with D maybe TRBD2 (6 bases). The V end lost 1 base, the J end lost 0 bases, and 11 bases lay between the germline ends. The CDR3 has 15 amino acids. Germline loops: CDR1 SGHKS, CDR2 YYEKEE (reference sequence). The CDR3 region is CASSLSGGTSYEQYF. The CDR3 DNA sequence: TGTGCCAGCAGCTTGTCCGGGGGAACCTCCTACGAGCAGTACTTC.

This rearrangement joins TRBV6-5 to TRBJ1-2, with TRBD1 as a possible D gene (6 bases). V was cut by 2 bases and J by 4 bases, with 14 bases left in between. There are 15 residues in the CDR3. Looked up from germline, CDR1 is MNHEY and CDR2 is SVGAGI. CDR3 region: CASSYDPTGGYGYTF. The CDR3 nucleotides read TGTGCCAGCAGTTACGATCCGACAGGCGGCTATGGCTACACCTTC.